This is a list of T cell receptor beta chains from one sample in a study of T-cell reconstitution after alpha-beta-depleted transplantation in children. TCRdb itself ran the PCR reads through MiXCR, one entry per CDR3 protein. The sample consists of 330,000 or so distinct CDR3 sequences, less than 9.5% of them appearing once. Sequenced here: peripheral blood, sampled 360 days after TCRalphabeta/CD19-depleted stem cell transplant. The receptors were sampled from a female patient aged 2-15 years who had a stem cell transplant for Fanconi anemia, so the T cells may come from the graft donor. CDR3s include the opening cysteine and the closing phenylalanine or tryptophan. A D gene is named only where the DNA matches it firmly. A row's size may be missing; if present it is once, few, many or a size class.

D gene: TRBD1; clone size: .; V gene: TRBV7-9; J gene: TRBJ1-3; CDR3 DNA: TGTGCCAGCAGCTTAGTTCAGGGGGCGCAAGGAAACACCATATATTTT; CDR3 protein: CASSLVQGAQGNTIYF
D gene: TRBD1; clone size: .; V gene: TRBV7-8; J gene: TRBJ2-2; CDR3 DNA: TGTGCCAGCAGCTTAAAGGCAGGGGGTTTTACCGGGGAGCTGTTTTTT; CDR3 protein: CASSLKAGGFTGELFF
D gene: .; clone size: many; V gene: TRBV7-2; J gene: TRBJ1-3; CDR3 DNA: TGTGCCAGCAGCTTAAGAGCTAGCTCTGGAAACACCATATATTTT; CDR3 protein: CASSLRASSGNTIYF
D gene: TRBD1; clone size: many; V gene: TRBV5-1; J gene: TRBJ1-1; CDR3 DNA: TGCGCCAGCAGCCTCGGACAGGCTGAAGCTTTCTTT; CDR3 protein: CASSLGQAEAFF
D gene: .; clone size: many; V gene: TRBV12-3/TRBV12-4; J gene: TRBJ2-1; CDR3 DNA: TGTGCCAGCAGTCGGACAGTCTACAATGAGCAGTTCTTC; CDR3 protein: CASSRTVYNEQFF
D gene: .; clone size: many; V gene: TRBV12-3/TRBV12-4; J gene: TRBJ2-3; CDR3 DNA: TGTGCCAGCAGTCCTGTTACTTTGGGGGGGGGCGTAACGCAGTATTTT; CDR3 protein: CASSPVTLGGGVTQYF
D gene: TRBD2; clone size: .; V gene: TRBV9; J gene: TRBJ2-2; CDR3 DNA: TGTGCCAGCAGCGTAGAGACGACGGGGGGGGGCACCGGGGAGCTGTTTTTT; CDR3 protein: CASSVETTGGGTGELFF
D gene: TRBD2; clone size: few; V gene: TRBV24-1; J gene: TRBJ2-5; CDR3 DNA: TGTGCCACCAGTGAGGTAACGGGAGGCCAAGAGACCCAGTACTTC; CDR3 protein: CATSEVTGGQETQYF
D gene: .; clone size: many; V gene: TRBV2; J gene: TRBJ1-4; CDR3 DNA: TGTGCCAGCAGTCCAGCAGGGGTTAATGAAAAACTGTTTTTT; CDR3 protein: CASSPAGVNEKLFF
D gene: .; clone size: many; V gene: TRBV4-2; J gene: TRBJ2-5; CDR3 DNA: TGTGCCAGCAGCCAAGTTGCGGGAAACAAAGCGGAGACCCAGTACTTC; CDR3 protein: CASSQVAGNKAETQYF
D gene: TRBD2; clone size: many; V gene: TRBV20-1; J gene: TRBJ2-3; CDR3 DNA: TGCAGTGCTAGGAAGCCCCGAGGCGGGAGGGATACGCAGTATTTT; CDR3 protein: CSARKPRGGRDTQYF
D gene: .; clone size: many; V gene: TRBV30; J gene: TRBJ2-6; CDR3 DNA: TGTGCCTGGAGTGCTGACCCATCTGGGGCCAACGTCCTGACTTTC; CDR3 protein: CAWSADPSGANVLTF
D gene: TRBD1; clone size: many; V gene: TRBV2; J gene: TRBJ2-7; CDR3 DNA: TGTGCCAGCAGTGTCCGGGACAGCTCCTACGAGCAGTACTTC; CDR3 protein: CASSVRDSSYEQYF
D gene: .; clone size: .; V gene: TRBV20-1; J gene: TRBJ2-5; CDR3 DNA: TGCAGTGCTAGCAAGCTTAGTCAAGAGACCCAGTACTTC; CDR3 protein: CSASKLSQETQYF
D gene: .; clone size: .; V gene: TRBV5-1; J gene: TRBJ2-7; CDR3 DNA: TGCGCCAGCAGCTTGGCGGGACTTATCTACGAGCAGTACTTC; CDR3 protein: CASSLAGLIYEQYF
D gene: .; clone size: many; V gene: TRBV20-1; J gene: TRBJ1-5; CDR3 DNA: TGCAGTGCTAATAGCCCTAAGGGTGTAATCGGTCAGCCCCAGCATTTT; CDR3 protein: CSANSPKGVIGQPQHF
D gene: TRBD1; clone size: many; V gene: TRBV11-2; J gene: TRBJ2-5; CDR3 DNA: TGTGCCAGCAGCCGTATAAGGGGGCGCGTAGAGACCCAGTACTTC; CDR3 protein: CASSRIRGRVETQYF
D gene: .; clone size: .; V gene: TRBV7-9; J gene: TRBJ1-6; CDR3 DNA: TGTGCCAGCAGCTTAAGGGGTGGCGGTTCACCCCTCCACTTT; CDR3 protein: CASSLRGGGSPLHF
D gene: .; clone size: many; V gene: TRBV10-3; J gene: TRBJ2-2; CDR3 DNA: TGTGCCATCAGTGAACGGAGCTTGGCGGGGGCGAGCACCGGGGAGCTGTTTTTT; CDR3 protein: CAISERSLAGASTGELFF
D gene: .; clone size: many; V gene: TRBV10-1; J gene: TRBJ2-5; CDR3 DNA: TGCGCCAGCAGTGACTCCGGTGCTCGGTACCAAGAGACCCAGTACTTC; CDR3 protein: CASSDSGARYQETQYF
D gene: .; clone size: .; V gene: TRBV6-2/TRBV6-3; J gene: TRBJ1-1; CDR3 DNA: TGTGCCAGCAGTTATAAGGGAATCGTGGCTTTCTTT; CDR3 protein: CASSYKGIVAFF
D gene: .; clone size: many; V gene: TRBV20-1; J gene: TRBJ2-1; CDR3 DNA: TGCAGTGCACCGCGGATCCCCAGGGGGGAGAACAATGAGCAGTTCTTC; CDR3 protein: CSAPRIPRGENNEQFF
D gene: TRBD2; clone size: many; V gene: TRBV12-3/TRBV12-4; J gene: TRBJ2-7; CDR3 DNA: TGTGCCAGCAGTTTAGGGTCTAGCGGGGGTAGAGAGCAGTACTTC; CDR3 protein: CASSLGSSGGREQYF
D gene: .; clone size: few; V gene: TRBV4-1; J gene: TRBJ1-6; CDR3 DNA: TGCGCCAGCAGCTCTACCTCGACAGTCAAGAATTCACCCCTCCACTTT; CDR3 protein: CASSSTSTVKNSPLHF
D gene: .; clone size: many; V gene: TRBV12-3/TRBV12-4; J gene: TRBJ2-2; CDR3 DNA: TGTGCCAGCAGTTTTGGTACCTTAAACACCGGGGAGCTGTTTTTT; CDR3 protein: CASSFGTLNTGELFF
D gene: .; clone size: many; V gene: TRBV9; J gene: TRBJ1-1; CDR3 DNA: TGTGCCAGCCCCCTCCGGCAGGTAGGGACTGAAGCTTTCTTT; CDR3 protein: CASPLRQVGTEAFF
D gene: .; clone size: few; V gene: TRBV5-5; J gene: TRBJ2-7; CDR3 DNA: TGTGCCAGCAGCTTGGACGGTCCGGGGAAGGGCCCCTACGAGCAGTACTTC; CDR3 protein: CASSLDGPGKGPYEQYF
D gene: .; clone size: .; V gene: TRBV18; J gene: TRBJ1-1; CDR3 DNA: TGTGCCAGCTCACCCGGACAGAAGAACACTGAAGCTTTCTTT; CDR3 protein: CASSPGQKNTEAFF
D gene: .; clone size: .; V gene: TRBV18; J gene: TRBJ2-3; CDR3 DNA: TGTGCCAGCTCACCTCGTCTCAAGACGAACGAGGGCGATACGCAGTATTTT; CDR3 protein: CASSPRLKTNEGDTQYF
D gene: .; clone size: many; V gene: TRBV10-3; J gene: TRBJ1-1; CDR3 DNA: TGTGCCACCCTTACAGGGTCTGCTGAAGCTTTCTTT; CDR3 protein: CATLTGSAEAFF
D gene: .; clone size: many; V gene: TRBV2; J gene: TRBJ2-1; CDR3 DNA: TGTGCCAGCAGTCAAACAGGAACCTACAATGAGCAGTTCTTC; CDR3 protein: CASSQTGTYNEQFF
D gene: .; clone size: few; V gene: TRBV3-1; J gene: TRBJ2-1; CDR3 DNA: TGTGCCAGCAGCCTGATTAGTAGGGGCCCCTACAATGAGCAGTTCTTC; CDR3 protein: CASSLISRGPYNEQFF
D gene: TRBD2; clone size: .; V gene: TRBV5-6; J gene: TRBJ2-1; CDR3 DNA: TGTGCCAGCAAATTCACTAGCGGGGACAATGAGCAGTTCTTC; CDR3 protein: CASKFTSGDNEQFF
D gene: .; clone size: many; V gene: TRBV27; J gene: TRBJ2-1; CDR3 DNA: TGTGCCAGCAGTTTAGGGGGGACAGCATGGAATGAGCAGTTCTTC; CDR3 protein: CASSLGGTAWNEQFF
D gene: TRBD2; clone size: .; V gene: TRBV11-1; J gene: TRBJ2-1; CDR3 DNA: TGTGCCAGCAGCAGGGGAGCGGGCGGGAGTCCCTACAATGAGCAGTTCTTC; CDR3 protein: CASSRGAGGSPYNEQFF